In this sample, the clone carrying this TCR beta chain turned up many times. Its target is not known. The authors used template switching to add a universal primer site and gave cDNA unique molecular identifiers. Using its own MiXCR run on the 5' RACE reads, TCRdb lists one record per CDR3 protein. In the table there are 140,000 to 150,000 distinct CDR3 sequences, roughly 3.3% of which are singletons. This sample is part of a study of identical twins. Notes on the study in general: Among out-of-frame alpha sequences shared by twins, low generation probability occurred in excess. Whereas memory repertoires showed no such difference, abundant cord blood beta clonotypes carried fewer insertions.

V was pared by 6 bases and J by 6 bases, with 5 bases between. Germline V gene data show CDR1 as KGHDR and CDR2 as SFDVKD. The CDR3 length is 10 residues. Each donor (without exception) was a healthy Caucasian. The V call is TRBV24-1, the J call TRBJ2-7, with unresolved D. Sequenced sample: memory T cells sorted from blood. The TCR comes from a man in his late teens or twenties in good health. The DNA for the CDR3 is TGTGCCACCAGTCTTTGCGAGCAGTACGTC. It translates to CATSLCEQYV.